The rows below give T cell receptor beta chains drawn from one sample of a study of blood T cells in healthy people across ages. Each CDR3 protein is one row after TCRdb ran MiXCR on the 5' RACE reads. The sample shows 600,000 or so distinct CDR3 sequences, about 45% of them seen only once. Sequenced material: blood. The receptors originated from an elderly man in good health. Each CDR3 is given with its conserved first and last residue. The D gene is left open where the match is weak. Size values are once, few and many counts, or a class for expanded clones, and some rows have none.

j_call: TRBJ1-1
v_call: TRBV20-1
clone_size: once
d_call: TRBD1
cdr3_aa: CSCIRGLVAFF
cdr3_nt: TGCAGTTGTATCAGGGGGTTAGTAGCTTTCTTT

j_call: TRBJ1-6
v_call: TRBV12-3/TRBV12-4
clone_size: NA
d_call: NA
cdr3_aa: CASSLEGRNSPLHF
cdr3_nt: TGTGCCAGCAGTTTAGAGGGGCGGAATTCACCCCTCCACTTT

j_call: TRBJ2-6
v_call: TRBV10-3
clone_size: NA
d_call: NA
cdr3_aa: CAISDLTVFLGTGANVLTF
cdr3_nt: TGTGCCATCAGTGATTTAACAGTCTTCCTAGGGACCGGGGCCAACGTCCTGACTTTC

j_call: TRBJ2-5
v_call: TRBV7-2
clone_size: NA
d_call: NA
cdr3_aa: CVSSLANHAGETQYF
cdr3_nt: TGTGTCAGCAGCTTAGCGAACCACGCGGGGGAGACCCAGTACTTC

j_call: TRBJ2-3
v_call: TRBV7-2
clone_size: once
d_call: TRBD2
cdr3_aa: CASTELAISTDTQYF
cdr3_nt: TGTGCCAGCACCGAACTAGCGATTAGCACAGATACGCAGTATTTT

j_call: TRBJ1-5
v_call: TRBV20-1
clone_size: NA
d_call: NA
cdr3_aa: CSASLTGGNQPQHF
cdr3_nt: TGCAGTGCTAGTTTGACTGGGGGGAATCAGCCCCAGCATTTT

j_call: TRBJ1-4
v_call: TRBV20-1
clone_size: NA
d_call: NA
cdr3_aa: CSARAPPRGEKLFF
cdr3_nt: TGCAGTGCTAGAGCTCCGCCCAGGGGTGAAAAACTGTTTTTT

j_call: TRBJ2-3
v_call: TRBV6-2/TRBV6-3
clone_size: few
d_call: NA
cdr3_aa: CASSLNPGSTQYF
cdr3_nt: TGTGCCAGCAGCCTCAACCCCGGCAGTACGCAGTATTTT

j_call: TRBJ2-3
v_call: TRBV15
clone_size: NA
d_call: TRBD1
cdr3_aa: CATSRDQWTGNTDTQYF
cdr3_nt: TGTGCCACCAGCAGAGACCAATGGACAGGAAACACAGATACGCAGTATTTT

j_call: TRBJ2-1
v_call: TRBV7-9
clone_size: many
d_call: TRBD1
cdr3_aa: CASSLVQGFDEQFF
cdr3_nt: TGTGCCAGCAGCTTAGTACAGGGGTTCGATGAGCAGTTCTTC

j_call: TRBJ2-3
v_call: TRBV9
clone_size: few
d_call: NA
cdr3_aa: CASSFLEGSSTDTQYF
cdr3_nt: TGTGCCAGCAGCTTCCTAGAGGGGTCTAGCACAGATACGCAGTATTTT

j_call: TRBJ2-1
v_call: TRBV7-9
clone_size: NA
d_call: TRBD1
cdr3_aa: CASSPGQPYNEQFF
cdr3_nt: TGTGCCAGCAGCCCGGGACAGCCATACAATGAGCAGTTCTTC

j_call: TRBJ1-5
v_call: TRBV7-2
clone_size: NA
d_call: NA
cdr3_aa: CASSRGALSNQPQHF
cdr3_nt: TGTGCCAGCAGCCGGGGGGCCCTTAGCAATCAGCCCCAGCATTTT